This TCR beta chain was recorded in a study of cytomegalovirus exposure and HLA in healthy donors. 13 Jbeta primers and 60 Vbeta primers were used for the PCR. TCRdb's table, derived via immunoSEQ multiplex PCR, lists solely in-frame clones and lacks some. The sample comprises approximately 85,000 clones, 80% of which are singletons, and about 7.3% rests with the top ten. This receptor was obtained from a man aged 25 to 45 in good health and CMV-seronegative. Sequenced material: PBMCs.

This CDR3 reads CASSLSGYSNQPQHF. Written as DNA, the CDR3 is TGTGCCAGCAGTTTATCCGGTTATAGCAATCAGCCCCAGCATTTT. The chain has TRBV27 and TRBJ1-5; no firm D call. The V gene lost 0 bases and the J gene lost 0 bases, with 6 bases spanning the gap. CDR1 MNHEY and CDR2 SMNVEV come from the germline V gene (reference sequence). The CDR3 is made up of 15 amino acids.